This record concerns one T cell receptor beta chain sequence. Original processing notes: Estimation of nucleated cell counts was performed using reference gene primer amplification. Data came from immunoSEQ multiplex PCR; TCRdb stores just in-frame clones and leaves some out. V and J calls and clone size are copied from that table; D and trimming were computed from the DNA. The sample comprises some 330,000 clones, approximately 89% of which are singletons, and around 1.9% rests with the top ten. Trimming stripped 5 bases from V and 7 bases from J, with 16 bases between. CDR3 length equals 15 residues. Germline CDR1 is SGHNT and CDR2 is YYREEE (reference sequence). The sample is drawn from a study of blood T cell repertoires in COVID-19. At the level of the study: Cohort 3 recovered donors had two negative PCRs, clearance, or symptom resolution. Sites in the United States, Italy and Spain provided acute and convalescent COVID-19 samples.

Sequences were obtained from PBMCs or T cells enriched from blood (not recorded which). This clonotype was sampled from a man aged 35 to 55 in a cohort exposed to, infected with or recovered from COVID-19 (not recorded which). The chain combines TRBV5-4 with TRBJ1-6, with D maybe TRBD1 (5 bases). The CDR3 reads CASSPGGNTNSPLHF. The CDR3 coding sequence is TGTGCCAGCAGTCCGGGGGGGAACACCAATTCACCCCTCCACTTT.